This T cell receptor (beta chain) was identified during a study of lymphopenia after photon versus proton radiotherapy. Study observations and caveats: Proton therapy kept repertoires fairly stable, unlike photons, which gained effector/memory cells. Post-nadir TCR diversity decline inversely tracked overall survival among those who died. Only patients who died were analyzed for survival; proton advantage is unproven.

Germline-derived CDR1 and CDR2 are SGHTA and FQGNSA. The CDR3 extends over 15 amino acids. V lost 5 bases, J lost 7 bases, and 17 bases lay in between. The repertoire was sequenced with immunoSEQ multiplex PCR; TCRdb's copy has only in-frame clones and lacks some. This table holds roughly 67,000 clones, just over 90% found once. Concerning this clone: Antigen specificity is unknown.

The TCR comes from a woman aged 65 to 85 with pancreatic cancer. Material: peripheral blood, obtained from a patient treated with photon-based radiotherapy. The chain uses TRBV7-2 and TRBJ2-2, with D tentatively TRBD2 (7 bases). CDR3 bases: TGTGCCAGCAGCCCCAAGGGGGGGCTGGACGGGGAGCTGTTTTTT. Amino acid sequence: CASSPKGGLDGELFF. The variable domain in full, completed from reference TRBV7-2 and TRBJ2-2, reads GAGVSQSPSNKVTEKGKDVELRCDPISGHTALYWYRQSLGQGLEFLIYFQGNSAPDKSGLPSDRFSAERTGGSVSTLTIQRTQQEDSAVYLCASSPKGGLDGELFFGEGSRLTVL.